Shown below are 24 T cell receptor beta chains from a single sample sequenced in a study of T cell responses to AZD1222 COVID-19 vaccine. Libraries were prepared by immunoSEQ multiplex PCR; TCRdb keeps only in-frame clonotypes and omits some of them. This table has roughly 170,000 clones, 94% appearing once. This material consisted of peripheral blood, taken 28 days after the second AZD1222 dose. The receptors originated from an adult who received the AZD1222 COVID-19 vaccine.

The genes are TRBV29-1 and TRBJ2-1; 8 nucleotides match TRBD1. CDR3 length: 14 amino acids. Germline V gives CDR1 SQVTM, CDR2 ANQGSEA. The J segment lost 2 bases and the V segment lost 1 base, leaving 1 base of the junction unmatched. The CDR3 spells CSVEGQGTYNEQFF. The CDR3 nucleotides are TGCAGCGTTGAAGGACAGGGGACCTACAATGAGCAGTTCTTC.

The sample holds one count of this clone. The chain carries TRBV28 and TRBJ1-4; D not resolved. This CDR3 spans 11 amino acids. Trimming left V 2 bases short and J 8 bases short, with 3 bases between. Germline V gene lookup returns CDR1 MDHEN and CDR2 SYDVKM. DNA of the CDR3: TGTGCCAGCAGTTTAGGCGAAAAACTGTTTTTT. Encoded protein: CASSLGEKLFF.

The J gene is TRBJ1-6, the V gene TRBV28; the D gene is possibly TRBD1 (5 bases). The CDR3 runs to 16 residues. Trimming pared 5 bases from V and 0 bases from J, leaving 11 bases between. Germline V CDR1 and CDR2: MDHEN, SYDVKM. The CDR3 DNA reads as TGTGCCAGCAGTCCTTGGGGCAGCTCCTATAATTCACCCCTCCACTTT. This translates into CASSPWGSSYNSPLHF.

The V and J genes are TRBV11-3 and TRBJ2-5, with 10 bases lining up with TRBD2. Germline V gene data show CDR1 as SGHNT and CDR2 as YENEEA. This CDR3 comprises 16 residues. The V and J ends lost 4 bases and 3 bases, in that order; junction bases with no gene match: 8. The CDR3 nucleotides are TGTGCCAGCAGCTCGGGGGTAGCGGGGGGAGAAGAGACCCAGTACTTC. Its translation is CASSSGVAGGEETQYF. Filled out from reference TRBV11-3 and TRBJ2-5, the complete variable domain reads EAGVVQSPRYKIIEKKQPVAFWCNPISGHNTLYWYLQNLGQGPELLIRYENEEAVDDSQLPKDRFSAERLKGVDSTLKIQPAELGDSAVYLCASSSGVAGGEETQYFGPGTRLLVL.

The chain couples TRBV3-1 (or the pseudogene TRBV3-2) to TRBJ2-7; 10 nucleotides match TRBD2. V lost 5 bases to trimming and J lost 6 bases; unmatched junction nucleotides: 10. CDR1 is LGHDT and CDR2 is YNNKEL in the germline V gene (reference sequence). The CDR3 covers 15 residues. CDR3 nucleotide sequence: TGTGCCAGCAGCGCCGGTAGCGGGAGGCGGGCCGAGCAGTACTTC. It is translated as CASSAGSGRRAEQYF.

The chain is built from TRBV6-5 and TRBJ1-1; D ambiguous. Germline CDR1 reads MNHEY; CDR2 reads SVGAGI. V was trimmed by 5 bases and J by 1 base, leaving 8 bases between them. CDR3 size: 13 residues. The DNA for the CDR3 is TGTGCCAGCAGTCCCACCGGGAACACTGAAGCTTTCTTT. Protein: CASSPTGNTEAFF.

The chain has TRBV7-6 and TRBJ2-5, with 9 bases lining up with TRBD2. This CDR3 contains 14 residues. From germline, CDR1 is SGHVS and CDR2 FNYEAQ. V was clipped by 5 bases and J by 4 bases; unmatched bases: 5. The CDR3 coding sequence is TGTGCCAGCAGCGGCGGACTAGCGAGAGAGACCCAGTACTTC. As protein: CASSGGLARETQYF.

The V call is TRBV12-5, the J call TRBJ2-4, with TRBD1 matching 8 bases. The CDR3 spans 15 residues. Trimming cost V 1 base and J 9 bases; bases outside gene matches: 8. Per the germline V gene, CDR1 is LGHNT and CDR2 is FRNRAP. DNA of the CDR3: TGTGCTAGTGGTTTGGAATGGACAGGGTCGGGCATTCAGTACTTC. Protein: CASGLEWTGSGIQYF.

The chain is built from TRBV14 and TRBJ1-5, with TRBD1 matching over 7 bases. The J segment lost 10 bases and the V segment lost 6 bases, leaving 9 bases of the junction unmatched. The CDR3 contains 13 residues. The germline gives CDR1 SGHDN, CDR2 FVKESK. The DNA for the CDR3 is TGTGCCAGCAGTCAATCCCAGGGGGGCCCCCAGCATTTT. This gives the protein CASSQSQGGPQHF.

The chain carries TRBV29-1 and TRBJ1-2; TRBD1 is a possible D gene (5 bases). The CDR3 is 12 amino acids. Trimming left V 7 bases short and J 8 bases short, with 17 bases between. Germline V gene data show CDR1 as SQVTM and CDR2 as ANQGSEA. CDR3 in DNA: TGCAGCGCCCATGGGACGGAGGGAGGCTACACCTTC. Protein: CSAHGTEGGYTF.

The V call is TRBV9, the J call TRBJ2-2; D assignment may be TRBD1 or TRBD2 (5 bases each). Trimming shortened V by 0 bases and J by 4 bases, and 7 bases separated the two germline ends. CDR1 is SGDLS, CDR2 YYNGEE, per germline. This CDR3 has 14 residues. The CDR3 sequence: CASSVGGGTGELFF. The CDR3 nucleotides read TGTGCCAGCAGCGTAGGTGGGGGCACCGGGGAGCTGTTTTTT.

The CDR3 here is CASSPTKKNTEAFF. The CDR3 DNA reads TGTGCCAGCTCACCTACGAAAAAGAACACTGAAGCTTTCTTT. J is TRBJ1-1 and V is TRBV18, with D unresolved. Germline V gene data show CDR1 as KGHSH and CDR2 as LQKENI. The CDR3 length is 14 residues. With 3 bases removed from V and 1 base from J, the gap between germline ends came to 9 bases.

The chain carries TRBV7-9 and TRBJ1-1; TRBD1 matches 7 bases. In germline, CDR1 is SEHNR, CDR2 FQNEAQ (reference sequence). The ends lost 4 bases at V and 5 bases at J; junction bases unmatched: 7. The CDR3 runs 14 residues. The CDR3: CASSSVDRVTEAFF. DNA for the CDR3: TGTGCCAGCAGCTCCGTAGACAGGGTAACTGAAGCTTTCTTT.

CDR3 in DNA: TGTGCCAGTAGTATTCAGGGAAGGCAGCCCCAGCATTTT. Protein sequence: CASSIQGRQPQHF. The gene calls are TRBV19 and TRBJ1-5; a possible D gene is TRBD1 (5 bases). Trimming pared 3 bases from V and 7 bases from J, leaving 10 bases between. The CDR3 runs 13 residues. Germline V gene sequence: CDR1 LNHDA, CDR2 SQIVND (reference sequence).

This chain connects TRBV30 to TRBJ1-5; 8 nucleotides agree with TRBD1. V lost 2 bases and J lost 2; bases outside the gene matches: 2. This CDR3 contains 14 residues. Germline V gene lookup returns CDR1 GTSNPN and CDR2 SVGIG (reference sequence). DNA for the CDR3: TGTGCCTGGAGTCAGGGACAGGGCAATCAGCCCCAGCATTTT. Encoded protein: CAWSQGQGNQPQHF. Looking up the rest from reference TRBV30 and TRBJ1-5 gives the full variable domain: SQTIHQWPATLVQPVGSPLSLECTVEGTSNPNLYWYRQAAGRGLQLLFYSVGIGQISSEVPQNLSASRPQDRQFILSSKKLLLSDSGFYLCAWSQGQGNQPQHFGDGTRLSIL.

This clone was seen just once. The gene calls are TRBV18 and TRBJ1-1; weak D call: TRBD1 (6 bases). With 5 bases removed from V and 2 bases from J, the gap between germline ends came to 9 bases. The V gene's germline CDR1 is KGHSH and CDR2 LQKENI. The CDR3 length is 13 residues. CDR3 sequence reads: CASSRQVNTEAFF. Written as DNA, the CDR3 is TGTGCCAGCTCAAGACAGGTTAACACTGAAGCTTTCTTT.

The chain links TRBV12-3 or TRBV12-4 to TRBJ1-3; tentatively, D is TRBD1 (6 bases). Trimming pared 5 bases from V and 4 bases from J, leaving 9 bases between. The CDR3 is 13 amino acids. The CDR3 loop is CASSTGTGNTIYF. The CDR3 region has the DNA TGTGCCAGCAGTACAGGGACAGGAAACACCATATATTTT.

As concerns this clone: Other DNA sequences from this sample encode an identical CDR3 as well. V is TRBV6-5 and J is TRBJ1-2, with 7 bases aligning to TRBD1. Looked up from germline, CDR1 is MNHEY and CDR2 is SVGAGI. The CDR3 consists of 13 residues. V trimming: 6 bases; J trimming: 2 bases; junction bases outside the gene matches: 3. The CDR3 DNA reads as TGTGCCAGCAGCTCAGGGGGAAACTATGGCTACACCTTC. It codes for CASSSGGNYGYTF.

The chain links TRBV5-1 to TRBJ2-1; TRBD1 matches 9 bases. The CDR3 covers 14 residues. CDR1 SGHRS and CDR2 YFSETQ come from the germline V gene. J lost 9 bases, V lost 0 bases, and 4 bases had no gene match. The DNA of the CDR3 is TGCGCCAGCAGCTTGGAACAGGGGGCTGGTGAGCAGTTCTTC. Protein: CASSLEQGAGEQFF.

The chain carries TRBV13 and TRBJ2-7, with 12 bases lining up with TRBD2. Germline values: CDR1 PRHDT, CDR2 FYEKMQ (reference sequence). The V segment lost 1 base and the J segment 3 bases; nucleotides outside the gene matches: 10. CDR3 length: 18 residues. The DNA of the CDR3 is TGTGCCAGCAGCTTAGCTAGCGGGGGGGCCGGGGGCTTCTACGAGCAGTACTTC. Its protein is CASSLASGGAGGFYEQYF.

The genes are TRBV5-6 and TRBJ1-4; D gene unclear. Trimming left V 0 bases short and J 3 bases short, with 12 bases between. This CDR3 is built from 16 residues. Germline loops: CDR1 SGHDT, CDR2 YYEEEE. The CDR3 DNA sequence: TGTGCCAGCAGCTTGGGAACGTGGCCGGCTAATGAAAAACTGTTTTTT. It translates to CASSLGTWPANEKLFF.

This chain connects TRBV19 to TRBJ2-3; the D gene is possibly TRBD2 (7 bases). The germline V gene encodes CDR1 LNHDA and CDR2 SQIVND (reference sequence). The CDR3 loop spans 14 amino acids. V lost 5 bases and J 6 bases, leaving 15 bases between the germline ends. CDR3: CASSLRGASDTQYF. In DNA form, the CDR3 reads TGTGCCAGTAGTCTCCGGGGGGCTTCCGATACGCAGTATTTT.

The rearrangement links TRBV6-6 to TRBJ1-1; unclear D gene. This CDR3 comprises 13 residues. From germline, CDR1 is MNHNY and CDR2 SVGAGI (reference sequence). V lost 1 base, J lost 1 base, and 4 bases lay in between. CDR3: CASSYLGNTEAFF. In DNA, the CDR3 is TGTGCCAGCAGTTACTTGGGGAACACTGAAGCTTTCTTT.

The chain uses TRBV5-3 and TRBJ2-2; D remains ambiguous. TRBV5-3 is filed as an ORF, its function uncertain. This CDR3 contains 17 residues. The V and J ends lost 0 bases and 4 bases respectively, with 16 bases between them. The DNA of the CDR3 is TGTGCCAGAAGCTTGGGGTATAGGGATACGGGCACCGGGGAGCTGTTTTTT. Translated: CARSLGYRDTGTGELFF.